This TCR beta chain was recovered during a study of PD-L1 blockade in urothelial cancer. The time point is: pretreatment peripheral blood. The CDR3 is made up of 16 amino acids. Trimming removed 0 bases at V and 0 bases at J, with 11 bases between. Germline lookup yields CDR1 SGHRS and CDR2 YFSETQ. The assay was immunoSEQ multiplex PCR, and TCRdb's table has in-frame clones only and misses some. The profile shows 60,000 to 70,000 clones, approximately 81% of them singletons. The V gene is TRBV5-1, the J gene TRBJ2-3; tentative D call: TRBD2 (6 bases). The sequence came from a man aged 65-85 years with urothelial cancer. Sample: PBMCs, taken around atezolizumab (anti-PD-L1) treatment. CDR3 amino acids: CASSLDGSWSTDTQYF. The CDR3 DNA reads as TGCGCCAGCAGCTTGGACGGGAGCTGGAGCACAGATACGCAGTATTTT.